This note documents a single T cell receptor beta chain sequence. Its antigen is not identified. Libraries were prepared by immunoSEQ multiplex PCR; TCRdb keeps only in-frame clonotypes and omits some of them. The profile covers around 19,000 clones, with around 79% appearing a single time and about 33% taken by the ten largest. The data are from a study of OX40 agonist ivuxolimab in advanced cancers. Findings and limits, study-wide: CD8+ T cells were the subset that, on average, had more expanded clones than CD4+.

This CDR3 comprises 11 residues. Looked up from germline, CDR1 is WSHSY and CDR2 is SAAADI. Trimming removed 6 bases from V and 0 bases from J, with 3 bases in between. The clonotype comes from an adult with an advanced solid tumor such as melanoma, head and neck, liver or kidney cancer. V gene TRBV10-2 combines with J gene TRBJ2-7, with unresolved D. The input for sequencing was CD4+ or CD8+ T cells sorted from blood, taken in a trial of the OX40 agonist ivuxolimab. The CDR3 is CASSSSYEQYF. The CDR3, as DNA: TGCGCCAGCAGCTCCTCCTACGAGCAGTACTTC.